The 11 T cell receptor beta chains listed next were all sequenced from one sample in a study of vaccination and CD4 T cells after COVID-19 (dated 2022 in TCRdb). What this sample's treatment or condition label stands for: approximately nine-day PBMC culture with coronavirus spike peptide pools or control peptides (ViraFEST assay). These receptors' targets are unknown. Library method: PCR. Reads for this sample came from an Illumina iSeq 100. At the Johns Hopkins FTIC core, DNA from the cultured CD4+ T cells underwent TCR sequencing with the Oncomine TCR Beta short-read assay. The public reads were run again by TCRdb, first through fastp at Q25 and then through MiXCR, and only productive beta chains were kept. Entries that share a CDR3 protein sequence are merged under the most common genes and DNA. This sample lists roughly 8,000 distinct CDR3 sequences; approximately 49% were detected once. Of the sample, 40% is held by the ten largest clones.

The sequenced material came from CD4+ T cells from blood, cultured in vitro. The receptor source for this set is a human donor who had recovered from COVID-19.

The gene calls are TRBV7-2 and TRBJ1-2; TRBD1 is a possible D gene (6 bases). CDR3 length: 18 amino acids. The V gene lost 3 bases and the J gene lost 7 bases, with 27 bases spanning the gap. Germline CDR1 and CDR2: SGHTA and FQGNSA. CDR3 nucleotides: TGTGCCAGCAGCTTTCTTTTGACAGGTGGACCCTCCAGGGGTGGCTACACCTTC. This codes for CASSFLLTGGPSRGGYTF.

V gene TRBV24-1 combines with J gene TRBJ1-2, with unresolved D. CDR3 size: 13 residues. CDR1 and CDR2 (germline): KGHDR, SFDVKD. V lost 6 bases to trimming and J lost 0 bases, with 7 bases between them. The CDR3 bases are TGTGCCACCAGTACACACTCTAACTATGGCTACACCTTC. Encoded protein: CATSTHSNYGYTF.

The CDR3 DNA reads TGCAGTGCTGCAGGGGCGGGAGATACGCAGTATTTT. Its protein product is CSAAGAGDTQYF. The chain links TRBV20-1 to TRBJ2-3; D possibly corresponds to TRBD1 (6 bases). Germline-derived CDR1 and CDR2 are DFQATT and SNEGSKA (reference sequence). V lost 5 bases and J lost 5, with 11 bases in between. The length of the CDR3 is 12 residues.

This clonotype has just a few counts. This chain joins TRBV6-1 and TRBJ1-5; no reliable D call. Per germline, CDR1 MNHNS and CDR2 SASEGT. Trimming pared 6 bases from V and 4 bases from J, leaving 16 bases between. CDR3 length: 15 residues. The CDR3 loop reads CASRLSNGINQPQHF. The CDR3 coding sequence is TGTGCCAGCAGATTAAGTAACGGGATAAATCAGCCCCAGCATTTT.

The chain combines TRBV6-2 or TRBV6-3 with TRBJ1-1; D not resolved. The CDR3 covers 15 residues. Trimming cost V 6 bases and J 1 base, with 15 bases left between them. Looked up from germline, CDR1 is MNHEY and CDR2 is SVGEGT. CDR3 coding DNA: TGTGCCAGCAGCCCGGTTCGTTGGGGGAACACTGAAGCTTTCTTT. Amino acids: CASSPVRWGNTEAFF.

A single count supports this clonotype. The CDR3: CASSLQGADEQFF. In DNA, the CDR3 is TGTGCCAGCAGCTTACAGGGGGCGGATGAGCAGTTCTTC. The chain links TRBV7-2 to TRBJ2-1, with 8 bases that match TRBD1. CDR3 size: 13 residues. In germline, CDR1 is SGHTA, CDR2 FQGNSA. V was pared by 2 bases and J by 8 bases, with 2 bases of the junction left unmatched.

V usage is TRBV20-1 and J usage is TRBJ2-1; 7 nucleotides line up with TRBD2. The CDR3 has 16 amino acids. Unmatched junction bases numbered 8, after V lost 3 bases and J lost 0 bases. The V gene's germline CDR1 is DFQATT and CDR2 SNEGSKA (reference sequence). Here the CDR3 DNA reads TGCAGTGCTAGGGGGGGGTCGGGAGGCTCCTACAATGAGCAGTTCTTC. This sequence encodes CSARGGSGGSYNEQFF.

The chain combines TRBV15 with TRBJ2-7; the D is unclear. Germline V lookup: CDR1 LNHNV, CDR2 YYDKDF (reference sequence). The ends were cut back, 1 base at V and 0 bases at J, with 7 bases in the middle. The CDR3 length is 14 residues. CDR3: CATSRGGNSYEQYF. The CDR3 DNA is TGTGCCACCAGCAGAGGAGGAAACTCCTACGAGCAGTACTTC.

The genes are TRBV5-8 and TRBJ1-5; D is ambiguous. The length of the CDR3 is 14 residues. The germline V gene encodes CDR1 SGHTS and CDR2 YDEGEE. V was shortened by 4 bases and J by 9 bases, with 17 bases between the two germline ends. CDR3 in amino acids: CASSPRLSVWPQHF. CDR3 DNA sequence: TGTGCCAGCAGCCCGAGGCTCAGCGTTTGGCCCCAGCATTTT.

The sample holds one count of this clonotype. V usage is TRBV6-1 and J usage is TRBJ2-6; the D is unclear. CDR1 MNHNS and CDR2 SASEGT come from the germline V gene. Trimming pared 6 bases from V and 2 bases from J, leaving 5 bases between. The CDR3 runs to 13 residues. The CDR3 region is CASRSPGANVLTF. In DNA, the CDR3 is TGTGCCAGCAGGTCTCCTGGGGCCAACGTCCTGACTTTC.

The rearrangement links TRBV29-1 to TRBJ2-3; the D is unclear. The CDR3 has 13 residues. V was clipped by 7 bases and J by 5 bases, with 16 bases between them. Per germline, CDR1 SQVTM and CDR2 ANQGSEA. CDR3 loop: CSGADPRLDTQYF. CDR3 nucleotides: TGCAGCGGTGCGGACCCCCGGTTAGATACGCAGTATTTT.